The rows below give T cell receptor beta chains drawn from one sample of a study of T-cell memory formation after mild COVID-19. TCRdb called the 5' RACE reads again in MiXCR, with one record for every CDR3 protein. The table has a few hundred thousand distinct CDR3 sequences, roughly 17% seen once; the top ten hold about a fifth. Sequenced material: PBMCs or a T cell subset sorted from them (not recorded which). These receptor sequences come from a man younger than 35 who had mild COVID-19 (a few samples of this study predate the infection). Cell type and time point are not known. Both conserved end residues are part of each CDR3. Each record gives: J gene, D gene, clone size, V gene, CDR3 protein, CDR3 DNA. D genes are given only for firm matches. Clone size appears in some rows only: once, few, many, or a class for an expanded clone.

TRBJ2-1 | TRBD1 | few | TRBV14 | CASSQSRDRSKTTDNEQFF | TGTGCCAGCAGCCAATCCCGGGACAGGTCCAAAACGACCGACAATGAGCAGTTCTTC
TRBJ2-7 | - | - | TRBV4-1 | CASSQGPRGTPPHEQYF | TGCGCCAGCAGCCAGGGACCTCGGGGCACACCACCCCACGAGCAGTACTTC
TRBJ1-2 | - | - | TRBV9 | CASSHTTGGNYGYTF | TGTGCCAGCAGCCACACCACGGGCGGGAACTATGGCTACACCTTC
TRBJ2-5 | - | - | TRBV7-2 | CASSLAPSLQETQYF | TGTGCCAGCAGCTTAGCACCTAGCTTACAAGAGACCCAGTACTTC
TRBJ2-4 | TRBD1 | - | TRBV10-3 | CAIQGEKNIQYF | TGTGCCATACAGGGGGAAAAAAACATTCAGTACTTC
TRBJ2-7 | - | many | TRBV27 | CASSLNFRGEQYF | TGTGCCAGCAGTTTAAATTTCAGGGGCGAGCAGTACTTC
TRBJ1-1 | - | few | TRBV18 | CASSPEGTREAFF | TGTGCCAGCTCACCCGAGGGGACTCGGGAAGCTTTCTTT
TRBJ2-3 | - | few | TRBV4-3 | CASSQAPGGRGNTDTQYF | TGCGCCAGCAGCCAAGCCCCGGGGGGCCGGGGAAACACAGATACGCAGTATTTT
TRBJ1-6 | - | few | TRBV7-9 | CASSHSPGSYNSPLHF | TGTGCCAGCAGCCACTCCCCGGGATCCTATAATTCACCCCTCCACTTT
TRBJ1-2 | - | many | TRBV5-6 | CASSLTGYGYTF | TGTGCCAGCAGCTTAACGGGCTATGGCTACACCTTC